Sequencing of this T cell receptor (beta chain) was carried out in a study of breast tumors, draining lymph nodes, adjacent tissues. Germline-derived CDR1 and CDR2 are SGHAT and FQNNGV. V gave up 1 base and J gave up 5 bases, with 6 bases separating them. The CDR3 is 13 amino acids. Comment on this clonotype: Its specificity is unknown.

TCRdb analysed the multiplex PCR reads with MiXCR anew, one entry per CDR3 protein. This sample carries about 16,000 distinct CDR3 sequences, 45% of them seen once, and the ten largest clones take roughly 14%. General study findings and limits: Data only fit, rather than demonstrated, lymph node origin of most tumor T cells. The data were judged consistent with most tumor T cells coming from lymph node and expanding in tumor. Luminal-like breast cancer showed significantly higher tumor–nontumor repertoire similarity than basal-like.

Material: tumor-adjacent breast tissue. The rearrangement links TRBV11-2 to TRBJ2-1; D gene uncertain. The sequence was collected from a female donor with breast cancer. Some clones in this sample may be carry-over from other donors' samples. The CDR3 DNA is TGTGCCAGCAGCTTAGCCTCGAACAATGAGCAGTTCTTC. Its translation is CASSLASNNEQFF. Based on the CDR3 plus reference TRBV11-2 and TRBJ2-1, the full variable domain is EAGVAQSPRYKIIEKRQSVAFWCNPISGHATLYWYQQILGQGPKLLIQFQNNGVVDDSQLPKDRFSAERLKGVDSTLKIQPAKLEDSAVYLCASSLASNNEQFFGPGTRLTVL.